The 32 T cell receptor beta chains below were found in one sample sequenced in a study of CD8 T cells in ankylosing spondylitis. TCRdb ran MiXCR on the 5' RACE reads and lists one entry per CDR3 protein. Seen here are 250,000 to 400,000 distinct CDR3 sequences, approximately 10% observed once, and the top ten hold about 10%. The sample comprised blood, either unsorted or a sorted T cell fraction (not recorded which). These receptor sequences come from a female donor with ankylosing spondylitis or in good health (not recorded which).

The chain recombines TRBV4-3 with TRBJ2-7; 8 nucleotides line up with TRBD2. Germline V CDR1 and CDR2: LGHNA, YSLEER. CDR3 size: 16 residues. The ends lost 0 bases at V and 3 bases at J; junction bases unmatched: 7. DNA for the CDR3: TGCGCCAGCAGCCAAGATCCCGCAGGGACTAGCTACGAGCAGTACTTC. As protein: CASSQDPAGTSYEQYF.

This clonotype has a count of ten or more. CDR3 loop: CASSLRGLGTDTQYF. The CDR3 DNA is TGTGCCAGCAGTTTGAGGGGGTTAGGCACAGATACGCAGTATTTT. V is TRBV27 and J is TRBJ2-3; possible D gene TRBD1, 6 bases. Germline V gives CDR1 MNHEY, CDR2 SMNVEV (reference sequence). The CDR3 spans 15 residues. Trimming took 3 bases from V and 1 from J, leaving 11 bases between them.

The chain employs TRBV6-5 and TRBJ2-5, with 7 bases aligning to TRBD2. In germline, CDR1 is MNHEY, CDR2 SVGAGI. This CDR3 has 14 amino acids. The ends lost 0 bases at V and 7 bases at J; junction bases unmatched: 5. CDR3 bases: TGTGCCAGCAGTTACTCGGGCCCGGGAGGGACCCAGTACTTC. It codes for CASSYSGPGGTQYF.

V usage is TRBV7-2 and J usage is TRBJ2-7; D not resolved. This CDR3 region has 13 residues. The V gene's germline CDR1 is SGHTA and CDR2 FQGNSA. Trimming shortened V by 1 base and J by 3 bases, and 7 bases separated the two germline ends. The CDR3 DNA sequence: TGTGCCAGCAGCTTAGGAGCGTTCTACGAGCAGTACTTC. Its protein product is CASSLGAFYEQYF.

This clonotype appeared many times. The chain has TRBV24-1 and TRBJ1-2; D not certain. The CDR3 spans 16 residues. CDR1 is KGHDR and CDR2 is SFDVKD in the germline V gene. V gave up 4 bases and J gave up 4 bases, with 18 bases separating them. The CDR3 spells CATSDSRLTAGYGYTF. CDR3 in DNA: TGTGCCACCAGTGACTCCCGCCTGACCGCCGGCTATGGCTACACCTTC.

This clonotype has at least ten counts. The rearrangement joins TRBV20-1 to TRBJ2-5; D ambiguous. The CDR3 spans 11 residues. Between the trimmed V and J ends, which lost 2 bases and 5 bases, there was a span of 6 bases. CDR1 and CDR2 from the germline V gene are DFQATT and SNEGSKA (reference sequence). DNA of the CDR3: TGCAGTGCTAGACTGCTGGAGACCCAGTACTTC. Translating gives CSARLLETQYF.

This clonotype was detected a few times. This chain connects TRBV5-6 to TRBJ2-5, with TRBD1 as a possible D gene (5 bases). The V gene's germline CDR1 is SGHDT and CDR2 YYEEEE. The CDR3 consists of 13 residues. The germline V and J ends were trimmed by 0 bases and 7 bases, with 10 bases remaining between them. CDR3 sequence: CASSLGQLRTQYF. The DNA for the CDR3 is TGTGCCAGCAGCTTGGGACAGCTTCGGACCCAGTACTTC.

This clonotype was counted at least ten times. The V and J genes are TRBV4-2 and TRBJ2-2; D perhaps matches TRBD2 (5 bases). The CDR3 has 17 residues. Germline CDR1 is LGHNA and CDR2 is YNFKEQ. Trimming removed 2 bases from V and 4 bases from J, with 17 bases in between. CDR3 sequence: CASSQSGQLGVTGELFF. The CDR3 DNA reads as TGTGCCAGCAGCCAATCCGGGCAACTAGGAGTCACCGGGGAGCTGTTTTTT.

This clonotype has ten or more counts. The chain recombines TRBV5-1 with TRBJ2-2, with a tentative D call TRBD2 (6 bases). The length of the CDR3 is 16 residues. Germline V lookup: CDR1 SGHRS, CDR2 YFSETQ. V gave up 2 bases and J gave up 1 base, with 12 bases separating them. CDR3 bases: TGCGCCAGCAGCTTTCGGGAGCCCGAGAACACCGGGGAGCTGTTTTTT. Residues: CASSFREPENTGELFF. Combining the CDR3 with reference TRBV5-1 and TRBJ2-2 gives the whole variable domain KAGVTQTPRYLIKTRGQQVTLSCSPISGHRSVSWYQQTPGQGLQFLFEYFSETQRNKGNFPGRFSGRQFSNSRSEMNVSTLELGDSALYLCASSFREPENTGELFFGEGSRLTVL.

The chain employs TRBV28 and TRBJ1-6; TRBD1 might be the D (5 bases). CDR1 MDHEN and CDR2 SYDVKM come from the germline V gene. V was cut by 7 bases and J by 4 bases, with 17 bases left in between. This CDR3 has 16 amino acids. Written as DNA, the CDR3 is TGTGCCAGCACCGGCAAAGGGACGCTTTATAATTCACCCCTCCACTTT. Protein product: CASTGKGTLYNSPLHF.

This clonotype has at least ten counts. The CDR3 is CASSSGTGPGLATDTQYF. For the CDR3, the DNA is TGCGCCAGCAGCTCTGGGACGGGTCCGGGACTAGCGACTGATACGCAGTATTTT. The V call is TRBV5-1, the J call TRBJ2-3, with 10 positions matching TRBD2. Trimming at V came to 3 bases and at J to 6 bases, leaving 16 bases not matched to a gene. The CDR3 has 18 amino acids. Germline CDR1 SGHRS, CDR2 YFSETQ. The variable domain in full, completed from reference TRBV5-1 and TRBJ2-3, reads KAGVTQTPRYLIKTRGQQVTLSCSPISGHRSVSWYQQTPGQGLQFLFEYFSETQRNKGNFPGRFSGRQFSNSRSEMNVSTLELGDSALYLCASSSGTGPGLATDTQYFGPGTRLTVL.

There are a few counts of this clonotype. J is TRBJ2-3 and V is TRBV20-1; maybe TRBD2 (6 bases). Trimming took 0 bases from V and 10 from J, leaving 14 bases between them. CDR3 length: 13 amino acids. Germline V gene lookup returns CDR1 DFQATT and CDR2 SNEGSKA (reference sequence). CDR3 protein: CSARDYHGGSQYF. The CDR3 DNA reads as TGCAGTGCTAGAGATTATCACGGGGGTTCGCAGTATTTT.

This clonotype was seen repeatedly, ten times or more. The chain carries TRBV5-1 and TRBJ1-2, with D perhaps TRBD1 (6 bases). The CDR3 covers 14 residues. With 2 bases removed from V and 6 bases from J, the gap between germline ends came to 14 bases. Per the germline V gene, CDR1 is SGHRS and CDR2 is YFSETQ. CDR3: CASSLKQGRDGYTF. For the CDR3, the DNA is TGCGCCAGCAGCTTAAAACAGGGAAGGGATGGCTACACCTTC.

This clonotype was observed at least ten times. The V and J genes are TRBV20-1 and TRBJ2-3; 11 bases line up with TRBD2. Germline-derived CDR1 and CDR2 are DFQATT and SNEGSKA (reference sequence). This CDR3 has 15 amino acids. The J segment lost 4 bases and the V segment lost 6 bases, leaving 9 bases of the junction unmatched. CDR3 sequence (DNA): TGCAGTGCCTTTATAGCGGGGGGGATAGCAGATACGCAGTATTTT. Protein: CSAFIAGGIADTQYF.

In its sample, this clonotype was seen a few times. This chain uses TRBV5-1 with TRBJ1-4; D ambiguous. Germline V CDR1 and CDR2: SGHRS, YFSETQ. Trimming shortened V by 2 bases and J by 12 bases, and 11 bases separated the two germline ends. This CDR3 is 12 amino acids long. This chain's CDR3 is CASSLTNVELFF. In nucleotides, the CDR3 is TGCGCCAGCAGCTTAACTAATGTGGAACTGTTTTTT.

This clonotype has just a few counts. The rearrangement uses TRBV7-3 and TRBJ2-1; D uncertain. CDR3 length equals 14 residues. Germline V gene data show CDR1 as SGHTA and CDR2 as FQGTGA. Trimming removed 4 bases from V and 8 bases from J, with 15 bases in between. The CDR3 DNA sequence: TGTGCCAGCAGCTCCTCCTGGATAGCCGATGAGCAGTTCTTC. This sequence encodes CASSSSWIADEQFF. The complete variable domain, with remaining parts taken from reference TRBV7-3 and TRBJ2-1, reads GAGVSQTPSNKVTEKGKYVELRCDPISGHTALYWYRQSLGQGPEFLIYFQGTGAADDSGLPNDRFFAVRPEGSVSTLKIQRTERGDSAVYLCASSSSWIADEQFFGPGTRLTVL.

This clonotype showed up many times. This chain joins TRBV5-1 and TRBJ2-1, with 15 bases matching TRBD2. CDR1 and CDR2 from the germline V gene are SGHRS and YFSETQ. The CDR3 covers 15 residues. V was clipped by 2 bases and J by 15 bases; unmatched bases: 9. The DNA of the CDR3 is TGCGCCAGCAGCTTCGATCTGGGACTAGCGGGGGGAGGGTTCTTC. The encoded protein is CASSFDLGLAGGGFF.

CDR3 coding DNA: TGTGCCTGGGAGGAGAACTATGGCTACACCTTC. The encoded protein is CAWEENYGYTF. The genes are TRBV30 and TRBJ1-2; D unresolved. V lost 5 bases, J lost 2 bases, and 6 bases lay in between. Germline CDR1 is GTSNPN and CDR2 is SVGIG (reference sequence). The CDR3 runs 11 residues.

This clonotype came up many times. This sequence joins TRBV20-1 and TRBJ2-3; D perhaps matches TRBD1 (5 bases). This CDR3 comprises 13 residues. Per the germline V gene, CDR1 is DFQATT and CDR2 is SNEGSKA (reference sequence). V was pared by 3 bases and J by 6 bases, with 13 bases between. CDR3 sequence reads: CSAREGAGDTQYF. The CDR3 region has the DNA TGCAGTGCTAGGGAAGGGGCAGGCGATACGCAGTATTTT.

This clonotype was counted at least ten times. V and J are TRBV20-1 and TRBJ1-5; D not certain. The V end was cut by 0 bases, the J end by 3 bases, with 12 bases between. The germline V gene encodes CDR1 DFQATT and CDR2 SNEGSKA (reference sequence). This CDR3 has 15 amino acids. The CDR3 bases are TGCAGTGCTAGAGATACAACAGCGCTCAATCAGCCCCAGCATTTT. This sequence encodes CSARDTTALNQPQHF.

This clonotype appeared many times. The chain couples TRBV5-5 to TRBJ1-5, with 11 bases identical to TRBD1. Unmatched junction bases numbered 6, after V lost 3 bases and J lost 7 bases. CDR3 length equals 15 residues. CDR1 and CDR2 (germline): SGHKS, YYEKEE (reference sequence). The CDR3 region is CASSSGQGARQPQHF. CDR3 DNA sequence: TGTGCCAGCAGCTCTGGACAGGGGGCTAGACAGCCCCAGCATTTT.

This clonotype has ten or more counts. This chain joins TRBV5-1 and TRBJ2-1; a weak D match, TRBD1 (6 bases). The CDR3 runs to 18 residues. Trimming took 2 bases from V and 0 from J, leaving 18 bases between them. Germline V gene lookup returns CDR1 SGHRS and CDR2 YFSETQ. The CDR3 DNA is TGCGCCAGCAGCTTCACTAGACAGGCCCTGAGCTCCTACAATGAGCAGTTCTTC. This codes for CASSFTRQALSSYNEQFF.

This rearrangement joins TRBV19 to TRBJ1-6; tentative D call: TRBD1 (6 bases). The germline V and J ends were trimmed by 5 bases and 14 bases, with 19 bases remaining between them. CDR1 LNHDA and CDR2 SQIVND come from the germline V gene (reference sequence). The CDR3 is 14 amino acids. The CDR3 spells CASSGAGRGDTLHF. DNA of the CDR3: TGTGCCAGTAGTGGGGCAGGCAGAGGGGACACCCTCCACTTT.

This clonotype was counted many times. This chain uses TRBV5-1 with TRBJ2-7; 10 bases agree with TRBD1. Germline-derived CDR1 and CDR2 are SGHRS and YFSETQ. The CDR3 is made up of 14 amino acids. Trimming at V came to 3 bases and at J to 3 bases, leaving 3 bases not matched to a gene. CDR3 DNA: TGCGCCAGCAGCTGGGGGACAGGGGACTACGAGCAGTACTTC. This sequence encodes CASSWGTGDYEQYF.

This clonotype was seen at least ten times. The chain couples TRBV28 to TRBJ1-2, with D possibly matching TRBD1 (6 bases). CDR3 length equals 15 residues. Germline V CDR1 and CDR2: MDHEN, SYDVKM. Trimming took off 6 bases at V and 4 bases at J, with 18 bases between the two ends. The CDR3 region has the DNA TGTGCCAGCAGGCCGAGGACAGTGGGTATCTATGGCTACACCTTC. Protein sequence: CASRPRTVGIYGYTF.

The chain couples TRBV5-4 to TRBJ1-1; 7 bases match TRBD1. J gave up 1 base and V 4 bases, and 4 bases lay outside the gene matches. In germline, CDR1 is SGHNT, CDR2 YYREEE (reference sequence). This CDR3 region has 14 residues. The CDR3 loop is CASSTQGGNTEAFF. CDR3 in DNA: TGTGCCAGCAGCACCCAGGGGGGGAACACTGAAGCTTTCTTT. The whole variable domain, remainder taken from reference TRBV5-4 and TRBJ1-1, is ETGVTQSPTHLIKTRGQQVTLRCSSQSGHNTVSWYQQALGQGPQFIFQYYREEENGRGNFPPRFSGLQFPNYSSELNVNALELDDSALYLCASSTQGGNTEAFFGQGTRLTVV.

CDR3 in DNA: TGTGCCATCAAGCCCTTAGAAGATAATTCACCCCTCCACTTT. Residues: CAIKPLEDNSPLHF. The chain links TRBV10-3 to TRBJ1-6, with no clear D. The CDR3 length is 14 residues. The V end was cut by 7 bases, the J end by 5 bases, with 12 bases between. Germline lookup yields CDR1 ENHRY and CDR2 SYGVKD.

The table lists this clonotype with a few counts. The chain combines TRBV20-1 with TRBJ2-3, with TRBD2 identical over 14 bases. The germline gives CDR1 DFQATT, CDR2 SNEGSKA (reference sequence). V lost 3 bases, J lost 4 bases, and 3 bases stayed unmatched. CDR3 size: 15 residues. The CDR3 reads CSARRLAGGADTQYF. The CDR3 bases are TGCAGTGCTAGGAGACTAGCGGGGGGGGCAGATACGCAGTATTTT.

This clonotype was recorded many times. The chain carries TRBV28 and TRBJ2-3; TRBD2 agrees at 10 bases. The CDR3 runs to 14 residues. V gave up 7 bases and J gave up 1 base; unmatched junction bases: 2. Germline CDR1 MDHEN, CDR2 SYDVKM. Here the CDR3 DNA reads TGTGCCAGCAACCTAGCGGGAGGCACAGATACGCAGTATTTT. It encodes CASNLAGGTDTQYF.

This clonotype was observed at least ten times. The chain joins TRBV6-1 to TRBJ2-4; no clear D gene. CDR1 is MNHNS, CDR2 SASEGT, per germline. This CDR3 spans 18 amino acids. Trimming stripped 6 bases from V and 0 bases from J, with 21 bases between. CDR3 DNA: TGTGCCAGCAGGCGCCGCACCCCGGACCTCCTAGCCAAAAACATTCAGTACTTC. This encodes CASRRRTPDLLAKNIQYF.

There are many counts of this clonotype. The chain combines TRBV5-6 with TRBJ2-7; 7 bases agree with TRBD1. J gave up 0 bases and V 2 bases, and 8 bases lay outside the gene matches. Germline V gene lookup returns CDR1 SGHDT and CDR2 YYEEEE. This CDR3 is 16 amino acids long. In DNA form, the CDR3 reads TGTGCCAGCAGCTTAACAGGGGCAGGGGACTCCTACGAGCAGTACTTC. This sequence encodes CASSLTGAGDSYEQYF.

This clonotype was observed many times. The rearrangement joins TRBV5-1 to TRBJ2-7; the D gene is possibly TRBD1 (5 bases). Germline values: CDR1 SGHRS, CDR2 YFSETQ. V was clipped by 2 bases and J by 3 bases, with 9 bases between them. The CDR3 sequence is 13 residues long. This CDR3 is CASSFSDIYEQYF. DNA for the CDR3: TGCGCCAGCAGCTTCTCGGACATCTACGAGCAGTACTTC. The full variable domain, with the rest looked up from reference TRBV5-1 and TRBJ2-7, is KAGVTQTPRYLIKTRGQQVTLSCSPISGHRSVSWYQQTPGQGLQFLFEYFSETQRNKGNFPGRFSGRQFSNSRSEMNVSTLELGDSALYLCASSFSDIYEQYFGPGTRLTVT.